What follows are 31 T cell receptor beta chains derived from one specimen sequenced in a study of blood T cell repertoires in COVID-19 (dated by TCRdb to between 2020 and 2021). Libraries were built with the immunoSEQ multiplex PCR assay. The table was pulled from immuneACCESS by TCRdb, which kept in-frame rearrangements only. Such tables lose some clones; where checked, under half of the loss comes from unresolved V genes, and the rest has no known cause. Recorded for this sample are about 130,000 clones; more than 80% of them occurred a single time. The ten largest make up more than 9% of the sample. The sample consisted of peripheral blood. These receptors were collected from a woman aged 60-70 years with acute or convalescent COVID-19.

The rearrangement uses TRBV3-1 (or the pseudogene TRBV3-2) and TRBJ1-1; 7 positions agree with TRBD1. Germline values: CDR1 LGHDT, CDR2 YNNKEL (reference sequence). The CDR3 is 13 residues long. The V segment lost 1 base and the J segment 8 bases; nucleotides outside the gene matches: 4. CDR3 nucleotide sequence: TGTGCCAGCAGCCAAGGGGACAGAAGGGAAGCTTTCTTT. Its protein product is CASSQGDRREAFF.

V is TRBV2 and J is TRBJ2-2; tentative D call: TRBD2 (5 bases). V lost 6 bases, J lost 6 bases, and 8 bases lay in between. The CDR3 is 12 amino acids. Germline assignment: CDR1 SNHLY and CDR2 FYNNEI. The CDR3 is CASRGVAGELFF. The CDR3 DNA sequence: TGTGCCAGCAGGGGAGTAGCCGGGGAGCTGTTTTTT.

This rearrangement joins TRBV4-2 to TRBJ1-2; 8 bases are a match to TRBD1. CDR3 size: 13 residues. Germline V lookup: CDR1 LGHNA, CDR2 YNFKEQ. Trimming removed 4 bases from V and 5 bases from J; junction bases left unmatched: 3. CDR3: CASSPGQAYGYTF. CDR3 sequence (DNA): TGTGCCAGCAGCCCGGGACAGGCGTATGGCTACACCTTC.

DNA for the CDR3: TGTGCCAGCAGCTCCTCTGACAGGGGCAGTGAGCAGTTCTTC. This codes for CASSSSDRGSEQFF. The J gene is TRBJ2-1, the V gene TRBV7-3; 8 bases are a match to TRBD1. This CDR3 has 14 amino acids. J gave up 9 bases and V 4 bases, and 8 bases lay outside the gene matches. From germline, CDR1 is SGHTA and CDR2 FQGTGA.

The chain joins TRBV3-1 (or the pseudogene TRBV3-2) to TRBJ1-5, with D possibly TRBD1 on 5 matching bases. V was pared by 6 bases and J by 3 bases, with 12 bases between. The CDR3 length is 14 residues. CDR1 and CDR2 from the germline V gene are LGHDT and YNNKEL (reference sequence). CDR3: CASSIGHNNQPQHF. The CDR3 DNA reads TGTGCCAGCAGTATCGGACATAACAATCAGCCCCAGCATTTT.

CDR3 DNA: TGTGCCAGCAGCTTAGGAGGGACACTCCAAGAGACCCAGTACTTC. This codes for CASSLGGTLQETQYF. The chain joins TRBV11-2 to TRBJ2-5, with a weak D call TRBD1 (6 bases). CDR1 and CDR2 from the germline V gene are SGHAT and FQNNGV. The length of the CDR3 is 15 residues. V lost 1 base to trimming and J lost 1 base, with 10 bases between them.

V gene TRBV10-3 combines with J gene TRBJ1-4; possible D gene TRBD1, 5 bases. The CDR3 covers 14 residues. The V end lost 0 bases, the J end lost 8 bases, and 10 bases lay between the germline ends. Germline V CDR1 and CDR2: ENHRY, SYGVKD. DNA of the CDR3: TGTGCCATCAGTGAGTCGACAGTGAGAGAAAAACTGTTTTTT. Its translation: CAISESTVREKLFF.

This clone appeared once. V usage is TRBV18 and J usage is TRBJ1-4, with TRBD1 matching over 7 bases. Germline V gives CDR1 KGHSH, CDR2 LQKENI. The CDR3 length is 15 residues. With 5 bases clipped from V and 5 bases from J, the junction kept 8 bases outside the gene matches. The CDR3 DNA follows: TGTGCCAGCTCATCCACCGGGACAGAGAATGAAAAACTGTTTTTT. Translating it yields CASSSTGTENEKLFF.

The J gene is TRBJ1-2, the V gene TRBV27; 8 bases are a match to TRBD1. J gave up 8 bases and V 2 bases, and 10 bases lay outside the gene matches. Germline V gene sequence: CDR1 MNHEY, CDR2 SMNVEV (reference sequence). CDR3 length: 15 amino acids. CDR3 DNA: TGTGCCAGCAGTTTAATTGGACAGGGTTTTCACGGCTACACCTTC. Amino acids: CASSLIGQGFHGYTF.

This clone appeared a few times. This chain connects TRBV19 to TRBJ2-7; 8 bases are a match to TRBD1. V lost 3 bases and J lost 4; bases outside the gene matches: 5. The germline gives CDR1 LNHDA, CDR2 SQIVND (reference sequence). The CDR3 covers 14 residues. The CDR3 loop is CASSIGTGEYEQYF. CDR3 nucleotides: TGTGCCAGTAGTATCGGGACAGGAGAATACGAGCAGTACTTC.

This sequence joins TRBV6-5 and TRBJ2-7; D uncertain. V lost 7 bases and J 2 bases, leaving 18 bases between the germline ends. CDR1 is MNHEY, CDR2 SVGAGI, per germline. This CDR3 region has 15 residues. The CDR3 is CASTEAASFAYEQYV. In nucleotides, the CDR3 is TGTGCCAGCACAGAGGCCGCGAGTTTCGCCTACGAGCAGTACGTC.

J is TRBJ2-5 and V is TRBV30, with D possibly being TRBD1 (6 bases). The CDR3 covers 11 residues. The V end was cut by 5 bases, the J end by 2 bases, with 6 bases between. The germline CDR1 and CDR2 sequences are GTSNPN and SVGIG (reference sequence). CDR3 coding DNA: TGTGCCTGGGGACAGCAAGAGACCCAGTACTTC. Encoded protein: CAWGQQETQYF.

This chain connects TRBV4-2 to TRBJ2-3; maybe TRBD1 (5 bases). Germline-derived CDR1 and CDR2 are LGHNA and YNFKEQ. The length of the CDR3 is 15 residues. The ends were cut back, 0 bases at V and 4 bases at J, with 11 bases in the middle. Here the CDR3 reads CASSQEYQGADTQYF. In DNA, the CDR3 is TGTGCCAGCAGCCAAGAATATCAGGGCGCAGATACGCAGTATTTT.

V usage is TRBV7-9 and J usage is TRBJ1-2; 10 bases map to TRBD1. Trimming at V came to 9 bases and at J to 7 bases, leaving 8 bases not matched to a gene. The germline CDR1 and CDR2 sequences are SEHNR and FQNEAQ (reference sequence). This CDR3 region has 13 residues. The CDR3 loop reads CASSDRGFPGYTF. The CDR3 nucleotides read TGTGCCAGTTCGGACAGGGGGTTTCCTGGCTACACCTTC.

For the CDR3, the DNA is TGTGCCAGCAGAAAACAGGAGAATATGAACACTGAAGCTTTCTTT. It yields the protein CASRKQENMNTEAFF. The rearrangement uses TRBV11-2 and TRBJ1-1, with D perhaps TRBD1 (5 bases). Germline V gene lookup returns CDR1 SGHAT and CDR2 FQNNGV. This CDR3 contains 15 residues. Trimming took 6 bases from V and 0 from J, leaving 14 bases between them. Variable domain in full (rest from reference TRBV11-2 and TRBJ1-1): EAGVAQSPRYKIIEKRQSVAFWCNPISGHATLYWYQQILGQGPKLLIQFQNNGVVDDSQLPKDRFSAERLKGVDSTLKIQPAKLEDSAVYLCASRKQENMNTEAFFGQGTRLTVV.

The chain recombines TRBV2 with TRBJ1-1; no definite D call. CDR3 length equals 14 residues. V was clipped by 3 bases and J by 0 bases, with 8 bases between them. The germline CDR1 and CDR2 sequences are SNHLY and FYNNEI. The CDR3 nucleotides read TGTGCCAGCAGTGAGCGGCGGTTGAACACTGAAGCTTTCTTT. This sequence encodes CASSERRLNTEAFF.

This clone appeared once. In DNA, the CDR3 is TGTGCCAGCAGCTCGCCTACTAGCGGGGGGGCCCAAGAGACCCAGTACTTC. The encoded protein is CASSSPTSGGAQETQYF. The V call is TRBV5-6, the J call TRBJ2-5, with 13 bases aligning to TRBD2. V dropped 3 bases and J dropped 1; count of bases not matched to a gene: 6. The CDR3 totals 17 residues. Germline values: CDR1 SGHDT, CDR2 YYEEEE.

The chain employs TRBV12-3 or TRBV12-4 and TRBJ1-1; the D gene is possibly TRBD1 (5 bases). Trimming removed 0 bases from V and 9 bases from J, with 11 bases in between. The CDR3 contains 13 residues. This CDR3 reads CASSLAGGMKAFF. DNA for the CDR3: TGTGCCAGCAGTTTAGCCGGGGGGATGAAAGCTTTCTTT.

The rearrangement joins TRBV6-6 to TRBJ1-1; TRBD1 matches at 9 bases. CDR3 length: 14 residues. V shed 6 bases, J shed 6 bases, and the junction held 8 bases outside the gene matches. Looked up from germline, CDR1 is MNHNY and CDR2 is SVGAGI (reference sequence). The CDR3 sequence is CASSTGGGSAEAFF. The CDR3 coding sequence is TGTGCCAGCAGCACAGGGGGCGGGAGCGCTGAAGCTTTCTTT.

The gene calls are TRBV3-1 (or the pseudogene TRBV3-2) and TRBJ1-3; D not resolved. There are 15 residues in the CDR3. V lost 1 base and J 3 bases, leaving 10 bases between the germline ends. The germline CDR1 and CDR2 sequences are LGHDT and YNNKEL (reference sequence). CDR3 coding DNA: TGTGCCAGCAGCCAAGTGCGGACTGTTGGAAACACCATATATTTT. Translation gives CASSQVRTVGNTIYF.

V gene TRBV2 combines with J gene TRBJ1-4, with 8 bases matching TRBD1. Per germline, CDR1 SNHLY and CDR2 FYNNEI. The CDR3 consists of 10 residues. J lost 15 bases, V lost 8 bases, and 5 bases had no gene match. This CDR3 reads CASGGQGMFF. DNA of the CDR3: TGTGCCAGCGGAGGACAGGGCATGTTTTTT.

The V call is TRBV5-4, the J call TRBJ1-2; D is perhaps TRBD1 (5 bases). CDR3 length equals 16 residues. Germline V CDR1 and CDR2: SGHNT, YYREEE (reference sequence). The germline V and J ends were trimmed by 5 bases and 1 base, with 18 bases remaining between them. The CDR3 here is CASRPGGGLINYGYTF. The DNA for the CDR3 is TGTGCCAGCAGGCCTGGGGGAGGGTTGATTAACTATGGCTACACCTTC.

This clone was observed a single time. This rearrangement joins TRBV6-2 or TRBV6-3 to TRBJ1-2; 10 bases are shared with TRBD1. Germline assignment: CDR1 MNHEY and CDR2 SVGEGT. Trimming took 5 bases from V and 12 from J; bases not matched to a gene: 9. This CDR3 spans 13 amino acids. The CDR3 DNA follows: TGTGCCAGCAGTCAAGGGACAGGGGTGTCGGACACCTTC. It codes for CASSQGTGVSDTF.

This CDR3 reads CASSLARDEQYV. The CDR3 bases are TGTGCCAGCAGCTTGGCGCGGGACGAGCAGTACGTC. V gene TRBV5-6 combines with J gene TRBJ2-7; TRBD2 is a possible D gene (5 bases). CDR1 is SGHDT, CDR2 YYEEEE, per germline. V lost 0 bases and J lost 5, with 6 bases in between. CDR3 size: 12 residues.

This chain connects TRBV24-1 to TRBJ2-1; D might be TRBD2 (5 bases). The V and J ends lost 5 bases and 11 bases respectively, with 15 bases between them. Germline lookup yields CDR1 KGHDR and CDR2 SFDVKD. The CDR3 has 13 residues. The CDR3 DNA is TGTGCCACCAGTGCTTACAGTCGAGGGCAGCAGTTCTTC. Its translation is CATSAYSRGQQFF.

The chain combines TRBV10-1 with TRBJ2-1; possibly TRBD2 for D (5 bases). The V gene lost 3 bases and the J gene lost 2 bases, with 14 bases spanning the gap. CDR3 length: 16 residues. Germline CDR1 reads WNHNN; CDR2 reads SYGVQD (reference sequence). The CDR3 reads CASSDPGNPAYNEQFF. CDR3 in DNA: TGCGCCAGCAGTGACCCGGGAAACCCAGCCTACAATGAGCAGTTCTTC.

DNA of the CDR3: TGCAGCGTTGAACGGGACAGGGACGACTATGGCTACACCTTC. Its translation is CSVERDRDDYGYTF. V gene TRBV29-1 combines with J gene TRBJ1-2; the match to TRBD1 covers 9 bases. The CDR3 has 14 residues. The ends lost 2 bases at V and 3 bases at J; junction bases unmatched: 4. The germline CDR1 and CDR2 sequences are SQVTM and ANQGSEA.

The CDR3 DNA sequence: TGCAGTGCTAGTCGGGGACATAACGAAAAACTGTTTTTT. It translates to CSASRGHNEKLFF. The chain carries TRBV20-1 and TRBJ1-4, with a tentative D call TRBD1 (6 bases). CDR1 DFQATT and CDR2 SNEGSKA come from the germline V gene (reference sequence). V lost 3 bases to trimming and J lost 8 bases, with 13 bases between them. The CDR3 covers 13 residues.

The rearrangement links TRBV27 to TRBJ2-3; 15 bases are a match to TRBD2. The junction had 7 bases not matched to a gene; V was cut back by 6 bases and J by 3 bases. This CDR3 contains 17 residues. The germline V gene has CDR1 MNHEY and CDR2 SMNVEV (reference sequence). CDR3 DNA sequence: TGTGCCAGCAGCGGACTAGCGGGGGGGTATTTGACAGATACGCAGTATTTT. It encodes CASSGLAGGYLTDTQYF.

CDR3 nucleotide sequence: TGTGCCAGTAGTATCATCCCGCTTGGGCAGGGGAACACTGAAGCTTTCTTT. It is translated as CASSIIPLGQGNTEAFF. The gene calls are TRBV19 and TRBJ1-1; TRBD1 is a possible D gene (5 bases). Looked up from germline, CDR1 is LNHDA and CDR2 is SQIVND (reference sequence). The CDR3 loop spans 17 amino acids. Trimming cost V 3 bases and J 1 base, with 18 bases left between them.

This clone occurred a few times. The gene calls are TRBV4-1 and TRBJ1-6; TRBD1 matches 8 bases. The junction had 8 bases not matched to a gene; V was cut back by 4 bases and J by 9 bases. The CDR3 consists of 15 residues. Germline CDR1 MGHRA, CDR2 YSYEKL. The CDR3 DNA sequence: TGCGCCAGCAGCCCACCGGACAGGGATAGTTCACCCCTCCACTTT. It codes for CASSPPDRDSSPLHF.